The present T cell receptor (beta chain) was sequenced within a study of T cell responses to AZD1222 COVID-19 vaccine. Study outcomes and limitations: The donor group comprised mostly white British people and more females; the analysis possibly underestimated clonal diversity. Just a handful of people given AZD1222 tested seropositive at baseline. Spike as a whole was targeted by vaccine-associated CD4 TCRs, dominant at 160-218 and 743-854. In all cases, repertoires were sampled only after the peak T cell response.

Worth noting for this clone: Its specificity is not known.

The method was immunoSEQ multiplex PCR; TCRdb's version includes in-frame clones alone and lacks a portion of them. Of 99,000 or so clones in the sample, approximately 89% are singletons; the top ten hold 3.3%. CDR1 MRHNA and CDR2 SNTAGT come from the germline V gene. With 2 bases removed from V and 10 bases from J, the gap between germline ends came to 12 bases. The CDR3 length is 14 residues. The sequence was collected from an adult who received the MenACWY meningococcal vaccine as a control. V and J are TRBV6-4 and TRBJ1-6; weak D call: TRBD1 (5 bases). The sample here was peripheral blood, taken 28 days after the second dose of the MenACWY control vaccine. CDR3: CASSDEGVGSPLHF. In nucleotides, the CDR3 is TGTGCCAGCAGTGACGAAGGGGTCGGATCACCCCTCCACTTT.